This T cell receptor beta chain was observed in a study of regulatory T cells in long-lasting Graves disease. Study in general: New Graves' disease cases had less than 3 months of antithyroid drugs.

Arm-PCR of CDR3 regions and iRepertoire HTBI primers were the basis on which TCR beta libraries were built. TCRdb passed the multiplex PCR reads through MiXCR, listing each CDR3 protein once. The sample includes a few hundred thousand distinct CDR3 sequences, about 17% of them seen just once. As to time point: newly diagnosed GD, antithyroid drugs for less than 3 months. PBMCs were the source of the RNA used for TCR sequencing. Points from the study as a whole: Favored usage of TRBV28, TRBJ1-2 and TRBJ2-5 was recorded in persistent disease.

This clonotype came up many times. Its cognate antigen is unknown. Germline CDR1 reads MNHEY; CDR2 reads SVGEGT. V lost 7 bases, J lost 0 bases, and 5 bases stayed unmatched. The CDR3 is 15 residues long. These records were also assigned to another study, of T cells in Graves' hyperthyroidism and ophthalmopathy. That paper adds: Hyperthyroidism in the patients, aged 18 to 65, was newly diagnosed and under 2 months in duration. When the TCR CDR3 underwent first-round RT-PCR, the HTBI primer set was used.

This receptor was taken from a woman aged 18-35 years with Graves disease. V is TRBV6-2 or TRBV6-3 and J is TRBJ2-7, with 11 bases identical to TRBD2. Sequenced here: peripheral blood mononuclear cells (PBMCs), sampled at new diagnosis, from a patient treated with antithyroid drugs. CDR3 DNA: TGTGCCAGCACCCAACTAGCGGGGGACTCCTACGAGCAGTACTTC. Translating gives CASTQLAGDSYEQYF.